This paragraph covers one T cell receptor beta chain sequence. Its antigen is unknown. No per-base quality is available; no much larger clone lies one base away. The data were taken from a study of Ad26.COV2.S vaccination and SARS-CoV-2 variants (dated by TCRdb to the early 2020s). At the level of the whole study: Vaccine-arm donors were drawn from COV1001, a multicentre, randomized, double-blind, placebo-controlled phase I-IIa trial of Ad26.COV2.S in healthy adults. Trial participants were randomized into five groups of five, in which low-dose or high-dose Ad26.COV2.S was given once or twice, or placebo was given on both occasions. The TCR-sequenced set comprised around 30 samples: approximately 20 Ad26.COV2.S vaccine recipients, 5 placebo recipients and 8 SARS-CoV-2 convalescent individuals. The specificity and breadth of SARS-CoV-2-reactive T cell receptors after Ad26.COV2.S vaccination were assessed by TCRbeta repertoire sequencing. Ad26.COV2.S was administered intramuscularly at a dose of 5x10^10 or 1x10^11 viral particles, either as one shot or as two shots given 56 days apart. Throughout the experiments and outcome assessment, investigators stayed blinded to trial group allocation. General conclusions and limits of the study: Comparing responses between vaccine doses or regimens was not something the study was powered to do. It was noted by the authors that total T cell responses may have been underestimated by the TCR breadth and depth analyses. Substantial breadth of spike-specific CD8+ and CD4+ T cell responses was reported after vaccination. Vaccine and placebo recipients had comparable non-spike TCR breadth, which fits with the vaccine containing only spike. Compared with placebo recipients, Ad26.COV2.S recipients showed higher spike-specific TCR breadth (P = 0.0014).

TCRbeta CDR3 regions were sequenced with the immunoSEQ Assay. After extraction, genomic DNA underwent amplification by bias-controlled multiplex PCR, followed by high-throughput sequencing. Turning to the authors' computational methods: To quantify the absolute abundance of every unique TCRbeta CDR3 region, sequences were collapsed and filtered. T cell fraction was estimated by normalization of TCRbeta template counts to usable DNA, with usable DNA being measured through amplification of reference genes present in all nucleated cells. Repertoire TCRs were annotated as SARS-CoV-2-specific by exact matching of V gene, CDR3 amino acid sequence and J gene to a known reactive TCR set. The reference SARS-CoV-2 TCR set was derived from MIRA and filtered for enrichment in COVID-19-positive ImmuneCODE repertoires, a step that removed public or cross-reactive TCRs. Using the MIRA antigens, annotated TCRs were further analysed by specific ORF or by position within an ORF. Breadth was defined as annotated unique rearrangements over total unique productive rearrangements; depth was the summed frequency of those rearrangements. Group comparisons of TCR breadth used two-sided Wilcoxon rank-sum tests. TCRdb holds this immuneACCESS table with in-frame rearrangements only. Some clones are missing; in checked studies, unresolved V genes explain under half, and the rest has no known cause. V, J and clone size reflect that table, while D and trimming were determined from the DNA. The sample table contains about 250,000 clones; only one count was recorded for over 75% of them. The ten largest make up more than 2.5% of the sample.

The treatment or condition tag for this specimen amounts to: 15 to 20 received Ad26.COV2.S at low or high dose, single or two shots; 5 received placebo; per-sample allocation not given. For vaccine and placebo recipients, repertoires were sequenced using samples collected on day 63 after the first injection. Between 29 July and 7 August 2020, Cohort 1b enrolled some 25 adults aged 18-55 years at one site in Boston, USA. As a vaccine, Ad26.COV2.S was a replication-incompetent adenovirus type 26 vector that expressed a prefusion-stabilized SARS-CoV-2 spike protein derived from the original Wuhan strain. The germline V gene provides CDR1 KGHSY and CDR2 FQNENV. The CDR3 goes from the cysteine to the phenylalanine over 16 residues. Only the CDR3 DNA stays, 48 bases, in frame from base 1. Clipping removes 1 base from V and 0 bases from J, with 5 as the unmatched junction base count.

The chain is made from TRBV16 and TRBJ1-2; 7 of the junction bases match TRBD1. The sample here was peripheral blood, taken in a trial of Ad26.COV2.S vaccine versus placebo. This receptor was identified in a person aged 18-65 years who received the Ad26.COV2.S COVID-19 vaccine or a placebo. The bases read TGTGCCAGCAGCCAATGGGCAGGGACAGCTAACTATGGCTACACCTTC. Its translation reads: CASSQWAGTANYGYTF.